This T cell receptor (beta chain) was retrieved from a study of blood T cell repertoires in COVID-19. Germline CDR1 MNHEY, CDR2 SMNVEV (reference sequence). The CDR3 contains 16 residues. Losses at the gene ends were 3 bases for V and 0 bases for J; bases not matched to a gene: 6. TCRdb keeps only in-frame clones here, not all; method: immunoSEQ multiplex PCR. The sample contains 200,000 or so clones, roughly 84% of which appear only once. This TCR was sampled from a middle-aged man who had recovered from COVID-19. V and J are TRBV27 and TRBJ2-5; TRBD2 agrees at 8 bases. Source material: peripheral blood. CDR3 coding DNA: TGTGCCAGCAGTTTCGCCCCTAGCGGGTACCAAGAGACCCAGTACTTC. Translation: CASSFAPSGYQETQYF.